This entry features one TCR beta chain sequence. This entry comes from a study of blood T cell repertoires in COVID-19. At the level of the study: Samples of COVID-19 (acute and convalescent) were obtained from the United States, Italy and Spain. T cells, B-cell-depleted T cells, or PBMCs provided the cDNA or gDNA that served as material.

Only in-frame clones appear in the TCRdb table, and some are missing; sequencing was by immunoSEQ multiplex PCR. The sample lists 250,000 to 350,000 clones, about nine tenths occurring once. CDR1 is MDHEN and CDR2 is SYDVKM in the germline V gene. This CDR3 is built from 13 residues. The V end lost 6 bases, the J end lost 5 bases, and 10 bases lay between the germline ends. The sample was peripheral blood. This chain links TRBV28 with TRBJ1-4, with a tentative D call TRBD1 (5 bases). The sequence was collected from a woman aged 25 to 39 with COVID-19, enrolled during active disease. CDR3 residues: CASSRQINEKLFF. The CDR3 DNA is TGTGCCAGCAGCCGACAGATAAATGAAAAACTGTTTTTT.